The 20 T cell receptor beta chains in this list originate from one sample, sequenced in a study of chemoradiotherapy in HPV16-positive cancers. The method was immunoSEQ multiplex PCR; TCRdb's version includes in-frame clones alone and lacks a portion of them. The repertoire holds around 17,000 clones, approximately 70% seen once, with 6.5% to 10% in the top ten. The material sequenced was tumor tissue, taken from a patient who underwent chemoradiotherapy. The receptor set was obtained from a human donor with HPV-associated anogenital cancer.

CDR3 sequence reads: CASSDSGTGAGNTIYF. CDR3 bases: TGTGCCAGCAGTGACTCCGGGACAGGGGCTGGAAACACCATATATTTT. The chain employs TRBV2 and TRBJ1-3; the match to TRBD1 covers 10 bases. This CDR3 contains 16 residues. With 3 bases clipped from V and 2 bases from J, the junction kept 4 bases outside the gene matches. CDR1 and CDR2 from the germline V gene are SNHLY and FYNNEI.

This chain joins TRBV2 and TRBJ2-7; 11 bases are a match to TRBD2. Germline assignment: CDR1 SNHLY and CDR2 FYNNEI. This CDR3 spans 14 amino acids. V gave up 5 bases and J gave up 1 base; unmatched junction bases: 1. The CDR3, as DNA: TGTGCCAGCAGTCTAGCGGGAGGATCCTACGAGCAGTACTTC. Amino acids: CASSLAGGSYEQYF.

V is TRBV11-3 and J is TRBJ1-6; TRBD1 agrees at 7 bases. V shed 3 bases, J shed 5 bases, and the junction held 4 bases outside the gene matches. This CDR3 region has 15 residues. Germline CDR1 and CDR2: SGHNT and YENEEA. The CDR3 region is CASSFRDSNNSPLHF. As DNA, the CDR3 is TGTGCCAGCAGCTTCCGGGACAGCAATAATTCACCCCTCCACTTT.

The rearrangement uses TRBV6-6 and TRBJ1-1; a weak D match, TRBD1 (5 bases). The CDR3 loop spans 15 amino acids. From germline, CDR1 is MNHNY and CDR2 SVGAGI (reference sequence). Between the trimmed V and J ends, which lost 0 bases and 0 bases, there was a span of 8 bases. The DNA for the CDR3 is TGTGCCAGCAGTTACTCGGGGGTTTTGAACACTGAAGCTTTCTTT. Translated: CASSYSGVLNTEAFF.

This clone appeared a single time. This chain uses TRBV5-1 with TRBJ2-3; 8 bases map to TRBD1. Germline CDR1 and CDR2: SGHRS and YFSETQ. V shed 5 bases and J 5 bases; nucleotides not matched to a gene: 10. The CDR3 consists of 15 residues. CDR3 protein: CASSPRTGKQDTQYF. As DNA, the CDR3 is TGCGCCAGCAGTCCTAGGACAGGGAAGCAAGATACGCAGTATTTT.

This rearrangement joins TRBV2 to TRBJ2-7; D is unclear. The V end was cut by 7 bases, the J end by 6 bases, with 16 bases between. CDR1 SNHLY and CDR2 FYNNEI come from the germline V gene. The CDR3 is 13 residues long. CDR3 nucleotides: TGTGCCAGCACCCTAATTGGAGTTGGCGAGCAGTACTTC. It specifies CASTLIGVGEQYF.

The chain combines TRBV29-1 with TRBJ2-3; D not resolved. The CDR3 length is 12 residues. Germline V lookup: CDR1 SQVTM, CDR2 ANQGSEA. Trimming left V 6 bases short and J 2 bases short, with 9 bases between. The CDR3 region is CSVHTVTDTQYF. The CDR3 bases are TGCAGCGTACACACCGTCACAGATACGCAGTATTTT.

The chain links TRBV11-3 to TRBJ1-1; no firm D call. The V gene lost 5 bases and the J gene lost 2 bases, with 15 bases spanning the gap. This CDR3 comprises 15 residues. Germline V gene sequence: CDR1 SGHNT, CDR2 YENEEA. CDR3 protein: CASSVGSGDNTEAFF. In nucleotides, the CDR3 is TGTGCCAGCAGCGTGGGCAGCGGAGACAACACTGAAGCTTTCTTT.

The chain joins TRBV10-3 to TRBJ1-5, with 10 bases that match TRBD1. The V and J ends lost 3 bases and 6 bases, in that order; junction bases with no gene match: 2. The CDR3 is made up of 14 amino acids. Germline V CDR1 and CDR2: ENHRY, SYGVKD. Here the CDR3 DNA reads TGTGCCATCAGTGAAGGGGACAGGGGTCAGCCCCAGCATTTT. This encodes CAISEGDRGQPQHF.

The rearrangement links TRBV5-1 to TRBJ2-1; weak D call: TRBD2 (6 bases). This CDR3 comprises 13 residues. Trimming pared 0 bases from V and 9 bases from J, leaving 10 bases between. Germline assignment: CDR1 SGHRS and CDR2 YFSETQ. As DNA, the CDR3 is TGCGCCAGCAGCTTGGCGGGGGAAGGTGAGCAGTTCTTC. Its protein product is CASSLAGEGEQFF.

The rearrangement uses TRBV7-9 and TRBJ1-6, with D possibly TRBD1 on 6 matching bases. The V gene's germline CDR1 is SEHNR and CDR2 FQNEAQ (reference sequence). Trimming cost V 5 bases and J 7 bases, with 9 bases left between them. The CDR3 is 13 residues long. CDR3 in amino acids: CASSGRGNSPLHF. DNA of the CDR3: TGTGCCAGCAGCGGCAGGGGCAATTCACCCCTCCACTTT.

The rearrangement joins TRBV7-3 to TRBJ2-5; D gene ambiguous. Germline values: CDR1 SGHTA, CDR2 FQGTGA. The CDR3 has 13 amino acids. The V gene lost 3 bases and the J gene lost 1 base, with 6 bases spanning the gap. CDR3 loop: CASSLGIQETQYF. For the CDR3, the DNA is TGTGCCAGCAGCTTGGGGATCCAAGAGACCCAGTACTTC.

The chain is built from TRBV7-6 and TRBJ1-2; no clear D. V was clipped by 1 base and J by 4 bases, with 10 bases between them. Germline assignment: CDR1 SGHVS and CDR2 FNYEAQ. This CDR3 is built from 14 residues. In DNA form, the CDR3 reads TGTGCCAGCAGCTTAGATCGCTCGTCCTATGGCTACACCTTC. It codes for CASSLDRSSYGYTF.

The chain combines TRBV6-1 with TRBJ2-3; TRBD2 matches at 11 bases. This CDR3 contains 14 residues. Germline loops: CDR1 MNHNS, CDR2 SASEGT. The V and J ends lost 6 bases and 2 bases, in that order; junction bases with no gene match: 1. In nucleotides, the CDR3 is TGTGCCAGCAGACTAGCGGGGGACACAGATACGCAGTATTTT. Protein product: CASRLAGDTDTQYF.

This chain links TRBV5-1 with TRBJ1-2, with TRBD1 matching over 9 bases. Germline CDR1 is SGHRS and CDR2 is YFSETQ. CDR3 length: 14 amino acids. Unmatched junction bases numbered 7, after V lost 4 bases and J lost 6 bases. The CDR3: CASSLGQGWDGYTF. CDR3 coding DNA: TGCGCCAGCAGCCTGGGACAGGGCTGGGATGGCTACACCTTC.

V usage is TRBV7-3 and J usage is TRBJ2-2; D is perhaps TRBD1 (6 bases). The CDR3 has 13 amino acids. Germline V gene sequence: CDR1 SGHTA, CDR2 FQGTGA. V was clipped by 8 bases and J by 4 bases, with 11 bases between them. Here the CDR3 DNA reads TGTGCCAGCGGTACAGGGCGCACCGGGGAGCTGTTTTTT. Protein product: CASGTGRTGELFF.

The chain joins TRBV10-2 to TRBJ1-1, with unresolved D. The ends were cut back, 1 base at V and 0 bases at J, with 9 bases in the middle. The CDR3 loop spans 15 amino acids. Germline CDR1 is WSHSY and CDR2 is SAAADI. Written as DNA, the CDR3 is TGCGCCAGCAGTGAGTGGGCAGGTATGAACACTGAAGCTTTCTTT. It yields the protein CASSEWAGMNTEAFF.

The chain employs TRBV11-2 and TRBJ2-5; 7 positions agree with TRBD2. CDR1 and CDR2 from the germline V gene are SGHAT and FQNNGV. V lost 5 bases to trimming and J lost 5 bases; unmatched junction nucleotides: 14. The CDR3 has 16 amino acids. DNA for the CDR3: TGTGCCAGCAGCCCTTGGTCCGGGAGGACTGAGGAGACCCAGTACTTC. It codes for CASSPWSGRTEETQYF.

In its sample, this clone ranks as medium-sized. J is TRBJ2-7 and V is TRBV5-4; 10 bases are a match to TRBD1. V gave up 0 bases and J gave up 7 bases; unmatched junction bases: 10. Germline CDR1 and CDR2: SGHNT and YYREEE (reference sequence). The CDR3 covers 16 residues. The CDR3 is CASSLDASGTGVEQYF. CDR3 nucleotides: TGTGCCAGCAGCTTGGATGCCTCCGGGACAGGGGTGGAGCAGTACTTC.

The genes are TRBV5-1 and TRBJ2-4; 8 bases fit TRBD1. There are 14 residues in the CDR3. The J segment lost 6 bases and the V segment lost 4 bases, leaving 6 bases of the junction unmatched. Germline V gene lookup returns CDR1 SGHRS and CDR2 YFSETQ. The CDR3 loop is CASSDGQGRNIQYF. As DNA, the CDR3 is TGCGCCAGCAGCGATGGACAGGGAAGAAACATTCAGTACTTC.